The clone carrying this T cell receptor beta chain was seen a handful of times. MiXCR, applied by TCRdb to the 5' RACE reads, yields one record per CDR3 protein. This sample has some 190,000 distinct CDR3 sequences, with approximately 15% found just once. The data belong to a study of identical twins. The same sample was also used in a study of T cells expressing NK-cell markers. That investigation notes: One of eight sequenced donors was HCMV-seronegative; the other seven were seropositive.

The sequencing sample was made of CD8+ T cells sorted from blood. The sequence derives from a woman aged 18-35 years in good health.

The DNA for the CDR3 is TGTGCCAGTAGTGGGGGATTCGTCGGCACTGAAGCTTTCTTT. Protein: CASSGGFVGTEAFF. The chain uses TRBV19 and TRBJ1-1; D perhaps matches TRBD1 (5 bases). Per germline, CDR1 LNHDA and CDR2 SQIVND (reference sequence). The CDR3 is 14 residues long. Trimming pared 5 bases from V and 4 bases from J, leaving 14 bases between.